The 14 T cell receptor beta chains given below trace back to one sample, sequenced in a study of blood T cells in healthy people across ages. Using a J-beta primer mix together with a sample-barcoded 5' primer, a second PCR was run for roughly 6 to 12 cycles. TCRdb re-derived calls from the 5' RACE reads in MiXCR, one entry per CDR3 protein. The sample carries approximately 1,100,000 distinct CDR3 sequences, more than 40% recorded once. The sequenced sample was blood. These receptor sequences come from a woman aged 60-75 years in good health.

This clonotype was picked up a small number of times. The chain recombines TRBV20-1 with TRBJ2-7, with 8 positions matching TRBD2. The length of the CDR3 is 13 residues. Looked up from germline, CDR1 is DFQATT and CDR2 is SNEGSKA (reference sequence). V shed 7 bases, J shed 4 bases, and the junction held 9 bases outside the gene matches. This chain's CDR3 is CSVERESVYEQYF. The CDR3 coding sequence is TGCAGTGTCGAGCGGGAGTCTGTTTACGAGCAGTACTTC.

This clonotype occurred once. The chain recombines TRBV28 with TRBJ1-6; D gene ambiguous. This CDR3 comprises 14 residues. Trimming shortened V by 7 bases and J by 5 bases, and 12 bases separated the two germline ends. Germline loops: CDR1 MDHEN, CDR2 SYDVKM. The CDR3 DNA reads as TGTGCCAGCAACCGCCGGGCGGATAATTCACCCCTCCACTTT. Amino acid sequence: CASNRRADNSPLHF.

This clonotype has at least ten counts. This chain links TRBV30 with TRBJ2-7; D not resolved. This CDR3 is 13 amino acids long. V was clipped by 1 base and J by 7 bases, with 14 bases between them. The germline gives CDR1 GTSNPN, CDR2 SVGIG (reference sequence). The CDR3 region has the DNA TGTGCCTGGAGTGCCCCCGTTGGGGTTGAGCAGTACTTC. It is translated as CAWSAPVGVEQYF. The full variable domain, completed using reference TRBV30 and TRBJ2-7, is SQTIHQWPATLVQPVGSPLSLECTVEGTSNPNLYWYRQAAGRGLQLLFYSVGIGQISSEVPQNLSASRPQDRQFILSSKKLLLSDSGFYLCAWSAPVGVEQYFGPGTRLTVT.

V usage is TRBV15 and J usage is TRBJ2-3; the D gene is possibly TRBD1 (6 bases). Per germline, CDR1 LNHNV and CDR2 YYDKDF (reference sequence). Trimming pared 1 base from V and 8 bases from J, leaving 22 bases between. The CDR3 covers 17 residues. CDR3 region: CATSRVGIAQGVSTQYF. The DNA for the CDR3 is TGTGCCACCAGCAGAGTAGGGATAGCACAGGGCGTAAGTACGCAGTATTTT.

The chain carries TRBV9 and TRBJ2-5; 13 bases line up with TRBD2. The germline CDR1 and CDR2 sequences are SGDLS and YYNGEE. With 0 bases clipped from V and 11 bases from J, the junction kept 7 bases outside the gene matches. The CDR3 has 15 residues. CDR3 DNA: TGTGCCAGCAGCGTAGGCGGACTAGCGGGAGCGGAGCAGTACTTC. Its translation: CASSVGGLAGAEQYF.

For the CDR3, the DNA is TGTGCCAGCAGTGCAACTAGTAGGTCAGGGACCCAGTACTTC. This translates into CASSATSRSGTQYF. This chain joins TRBV9 and TRBJ2-5; the D gene is possibly TRBD2 (5 bases). Trimming pared 5 bases from V and 7 bases from J, leaving 18 bases between. This CDR3 is 14 amino acids long. The germline CDR1 and CDR2 sequences are SGDLS and YYNGEE.

This clonotype appeared a few times. The DNA for the CDR3 is TGTGCCAGCAGACCCCCCGGGACAGGGGGCAGTGAAAAACTGTTTTTT. Amino acid sequence: CASRPPGTGGSEKLFF. The J gene is TRBJ1-4, the V gene TRBV6-5, with 12 bases that match TRBD1. CDR3 length equals 16 residues. V shed 6 bases, J shed 7 bases, and the junction held 9 bases outside the gene matches. Germline values: CDR1 MNHEY, CDR2 SVGAGI.

This chain joins TRBV7-8 and TRBJ2-3, with TRBD2 matching 8 bases. J was trimmed by 4 bases and V by 1 base; bases with no gene match: 7. Germline assignment: CDR1 SGHVS and CDR2 FQNEAQ. There are 16 residues in the CDR3. The CDR3 sequence: CASSLGGLGAADTQYF. In nucleotides, the CDR3 is TGTGCCAGCAGCTTAGGGGGACTAGGTGCAGCAGATACGCAGTATTTT.

The chain joins TRBV10-3 to TRBJ2-7; 7 bases line up with TRBD2. The end of the DNA aligns better with TRBJ2-5, so the J call may be wrong. The CDR3 is 15 residues long. Germline V gives CDR1 ENHRY, CDR2 SYGVKD. The DNA of the CDR3 is TGTGCCATCAGTGAGGGCGGGAGCGCCCAAGAGACCCAGTACTTC. It yields the protein CAISEGGSAQETQYF.

The sample holds many counts of this clonotype. V is TRBV27 and J is TRBJ2-3; D may be TRBD2 (5 bases). The CDR3 is 13 residues long. Germline loops: CDR1 MNHEY, CDR2 SMNVEV (reference sequence). V was clipped by 3 bases and J by 3 bases, with 7 bases between them. As DNA, the CDR3 is TGTGCCAGCAGTTTGAGGGCAACAGATACGCAGTATTTT. This codes for CASSLRATDTQYF.

The chain uses TRBV10-3 and TRBJ2-5; D may correspond to TRBD1 or TRBD2 (7 bases each). CDR1 is ENHRY and CDR2 is SYGVKD in the germline V gene. The CDR3 loop spans 14 amino acids. V was shortened by 10 bases and J by 5 bases, with 20 bases between the two germline ends. Here the CDR3 DNA reads TGTGCCACAAATAGGGAGGGGGCCGGCGAGACCCAGTACTTC. Translated, it gives CATNREGAGETQYF.

V and J are TRBV20-1 and TRBJ2-1; 13 bases map to TRBD2. V dropped 8 bases and J dropped 7; count of bases not matched to a gene: 14. Looked up from germline, CDR1 is DFQATT and CDR2 is SNEGSKA (reference sequence). The CDR3 consists of 16 residues. The CDR3, as DNA: TGCAGTACAGGACTAGCGGGAGTTTCTAAAAGGAATGAGCAGTTCTTC. This codes for CSTGLAGVSKRNEQFF.

The sample holds a few counts of this clonotype. The chain joins TRBV7-8 to TRBJ2-7; 8 bases map to TRBD1. The germline V gene has CDR1 SGHVS and CDR2 FQNEAQ. Trimming removed 0 bases from V and 7 bases from J; junction bases left unmatched: 17. The CDR3 runs 18 residues. Here the CDR3 reads CASSLARVQGVIGNEQYF. CDR3 nucleotide sequence: TGTGCCAGCAGCTTAGCGAGGGTACAGGGGGTGATCGGCAATGAGCAGTACTTC. Full variable domain (missing parts from reference TRBV7-8 and TRBJ2-7): GAGVSQSPRYKVAKRGQDVALRCDPISGHVSLFWYQQALGQGPEFLTYFQNEAQLDKSGLPSDRFFAERPEGSVSTLKIQRTQQEDSAVYLCASSLARVQGVIGNEQYFGPGTRLTVT.

Regarding this clonotype: A much larger clone sits a single nucleotide away, making a read error possible. This chain joins TRBV29-1 and TRBJ2-3; D uncertain. V lost 8 bases and J lost 2, with 14 bases in between. CDR1 is SQVTM, CDR2 ANQGSEA, per germline. This CDR3 contains 13 residues. CDR3 in DNA: TGCAGCCTTGCTTACACTACCACAGATACGCAGTATTTT. It codes for CSLAYTTTDTQYF.